Presented here are 22 T cell receptor beta chains from one specimen sequenced in a study of shared clonotypes between healthy human individuals. Generated by immunoSEQ multiplex PCR, the TCRdb table keeps only in-frame clones and is missing some. The sample gives 2 million to 2.5 million clones, about 94% of which show up once; about 1.1% is in the top ten. Naive CD8 cells lacked CD45RO and underwent positive selection for CCR7, leaving out terminally differentiated effector memory CD45RA+ cells. Input material: naive CD8+ T cells sorted from blood. The source is a man aged 18 to 30 in good health.

The J gene is TRBJ2-1, the V gene TRBV27; 7 bases map to TRBD2. The trim removed 5 bases at V and 2 bases at J, leaving 3 bases unmatched. CDR3 length: 14 amino acids. Germline CDR1 reads MNHEY; CDR2 reads SMNVEV (reference sequence). This CDR3 is CASSKAGAYNEQFF. The CDR3 region has the DNA TGTGCCAGCAGTAAGGCGGGGGCCTACAATGAGCAGTTCTTC.

The chain employs TRBV19 and TRBJ1-2; a possible D gene is TRBD1 (5 bases). Germline CDR1 reads LNHDA; CDR2 reads SQIVND (reference sequence). This CDR3 is 14 amino acids long. The germline V and J ends were trimmed by 5 bases and 1 base, with 11 bases remaining between them. CDR3 DNA: TGTGCCAGTAGTCCTTGGGGGAATAACTATGGCTACACCTTC. Its protein product is CASSPWGNNYGYTF.

Comments on this clone: Other DNA variants within this sample encode the same CDR3. The gene calls are TRBV4-1 and TRBJ2-7, with D perhaps being TRBD1 or TRBD2 (5 bases each). The germline V gene has CDR1 MGHRA and CDR2 YSYEKL. CDR3 length: 13 residues. The V end was cut by 3 bases, the J end by 5 bases, with 11 bases between. The CDR3 region is CASSQARGNEQYF. CDR3 in DNA: TGCGCCAGCAGCCAGGCGAGGGGTAACGAGCAGTACTTC.

CDR3 coding DNA: TGCGCCAGCAGCTCCGAGGGGCCCAGCCCGAACACCGGGGAGCTGTTTTTT. Amino acid sequence: CASSSEGPSPNTGELFF. The V and J genes are TRBV5-1 and TRBJ2-2; D may correspond to TRBD1 or TRBD2 (5 bases each). V lost 3 bases and J 0 bases, leaving 15 bases between the germline ends. This CDR3 has 17 residues. The germline V gene encodes CDR1 SGHRS and CDR2 YFSETQ.

The genes are TRBV13 and TRBJ2-3; D is possibly TRBD2 (6 bases). V shed 0 bases and J shed 5 bases, with 9 bases lying between them. In germline, CDR1 is PRHDT, CDR2 FYEKMQ (reference sequence). The CDR3 extends over 14 amino acids. CDR3 region: CASSLGGGEDTQYF. The CDR3 nucleotides are TGTGCCAGCAGCTTAGGCGGGGGTGAAGATACGCAGTATTTT.

The chain has TRBV19 and TRBJ1-4; D is undetermined. V was pared by 4 bases and J by 7 bases, with 10 bases between. CDR1 and CDR2 from the germline V gene are LNHDA and SQIVND (reference sequence). The CDR3 consists of 13 residues. The CDR3: CASSSESVEKLFF. In DNA, the CDR3 is TGTGCCAGTAGTAGTGAGAGCGTTGAAAAACTGTTTTTT.

The V gene is TRBV5-4, the J gene TRBJ2-1; possibly TRBD2 for D (5 bases). V lost 4 bases and J 2 bases, leaving 13 bases between the germline ends. This CDR3 is built from 15 residues. Germline CDR1 reads SGHNT; CDR2 reads YYREEE (reference sequence). The CDR3 DNA reads TGTGCCAGCAGCCCTCATACTAGTCCCTACAATGAGCAGTTCTTC. Residues: CASSPHTSPYNEQFF.

V gene TRBV2 combines with J gene TRBJ2-7; D remains ambiguous. This CDR3 has 12 residues. V lost 7 bases and J lost 7, with 14 bases in between. Germline V gene lookup returns CDR1 SNHLY and CDR2 FYNNEI. The DNA for the CDR3 is TGTGCCAGCAAAAGGTCCGATAGGGAGCAGTACTTC. This translates into CASKRSDREQYF.

This chain uses TRBV14 with TRBJ2-7; TRBD2 agrees at 7 bases. Looked up from germline, CDR1 is SGHDN and CDR2 is FVKESK. The length of the CDR3 is 18 residues. The ends lost 3 bases at V and 2 bases at J; junction bases unmatched: 16. CDR3 loop: CASSHGNIARLAAYEQYF. CDR3 nucleotide sequence: TGTGCCAGCAGCCACGGAAACATCGCTCGACTAGCCGCCTACGAGCAGTACTTC.

V usage is TRBV28 and J usage is TRBJ1-2; the match to TRBD1 covers 9 bases. This CDR3 contains 15 residues. The V segment lost 11 bases and the J segment 3 bases; nucleotides outside the gene matches: 13. Germline lookup yields CDR1 MDHEN and CDR2 SYDVKM. CDR3 nucleotides: TGTGCCGGACAACAGGGGGCTAGTTTAGACTATGGCTACACCTTC. It codes for CAGQQGASLDYGYTF.

V is TRBV7-6 and J is TRBJ2-7; D uncertain. Germline loops: CDR1 SGHVS, CDR2 FNYEAQ. The CDR3 has 14 amino acids. V shed 1 base and J shed 0 bases, with 7 bases lying between them. CDR3 in DNA: TGTGCCAGCAGCTTAGGGCAACCCTCCTACGAGCAGTACTTC. This translates into CASSLGQPSYEQYF. Supplemented by reference TRBV7-6 and TRBJ2-7, the full variable domain reads GAGVSQSPRYKVTKRGQDVALRCDPISGHVSLYWYRQALGQGPEFLTYFNYEAQQDKSGLPNDRFSAERPEGSISTLTIQRTEQRDSAMYRCASSLGQPSYEQYFGPGTRLTVT.

CDR3 residues: CASKPQAGVIHEQYF. The CDR3 DNA follows: TGTGCCAGCAAACCCCAAGCGGGAGTCATCCACGAGCAGTACTTC. The chain has TRBV2 and TRBJ2-5, with 8 positions matching TRBD2. The J call may be mistaken, given a closer DNA end match to TRBJ2-7. The CDR3 extends over 15 amino acids. Germline V lookup: CDR1 SNHLY, CDR2 FYNNEI.

This clone has a single count. The chain is built from TRBV15 and TRBJ1-4; TRBD1 might be the D (6 bases). The germline V gene has CDR1 LNHNV and CDR2 YYDKDF (reference sequence). The V end lost 5 bases, the J end lost 4 bases, and 14 bases lay between the germline ends. The length of the CDR3 is 15 residues. CDR3 in DNA: TGTGCCACCAGCCCCTCGAGGGGGGTTAATGAAAAACTGTTTTTT. It encodes CATSPSRGVNEKLFF. Full variable domain (outside the CDR3, taken from reference TRBV15 and TRBJ1-4): DAMVIQNPRYQVTQFGKPVTLSCSQTLNHNVMYWYQQKSSQAPKLLFHYYDKDFNNEADTPDNFQSRRPNTSFCFLDIRSPGLGDTAMYLCATSPSRGVNEKLFFGSGTQLSVL.

The chain couples TRBV5-8 to TRBJ1-1; D ambiguous. The germline gives CDR1 SGHTS, CDR2 YDEGEE. The CDR3 has 15 residues. Trimming pared 3 bases from V and 4 bases from J, leaving 16 bases between. This chain's CDR3 is CASSSGYVGGTEAFF. As DNA, the CDR3 is TGTGCCAGCAGCTCGGGCTATGTAGGTGGCACTGAAGCTTTCTTT.

The chain links TRBV2 to TRBJ1-5, with D hard to call. Germline V CDR1 and CDR2: SNHLY, FYNNEI. The CDR3 runs 14 residues. Trimming cost V 7 bases and J 4 bases, with 14 bases left between them. This chain's CDR3 is CASNSPGQNQPQHF. The CDR3 DNA reads as TGTGCCAGCAACTCTCCGGGCCAAAATCAGCCCCAGCATTTT.

The V and J genes are TRBV5-5 and TRBJ1-2, with D possibly being TRBD1 (5 bases). The germline CDR1 and CDR2 sequences are SGHKS and YYEKEE (reference sequence). Trimming left V 4 bases short and J 0 bases short, with 19 bases between. The CDR3 length is 17 residues. CDR3 in DNA: TGTGCCAGCAGCCGGGACGACGGGTGGGGCACTAACTATGGCTACACCTTC. Translation: CASSRDDGWGTNYGYTF.

The chain recombines TRBV29-1 with TRBJ2-1, with 8 bases aligning to TRBD2. Germline values: CDR1 SQVTM, CDR2 ANQGSEA. Trimming at V came to 1 base and at J to 4 bases, leaving 9 bases not matched to a gene. The CDR3 loop spans 16 amino acids. CDR3 coding DNA: TGCAGCGTTGAAGGACCGTGGACTAGCTATTACAATGAGCAGTTCTTC. Translating gives CSVEGPWTSYYNEQFF.

For this clone: Other DNA variants within this sample encode the same CDR3. V and J are TRBV6-6 and TRBJ2-7; D unresolved. Trimming left V 0 bases short and J 2 bases short, with 8 bases between. This CDR3 has 14 residues. CDR1 is MNHNY, CDR2 SVGAGI, per germline (reference sequence). In DNA form, the CDR3 reads TGTGCCAGCAGTTACTCTGGCAGCCCCTACGAGCAGTACTTC. Its protein product is CASSYSGSPYEQYF.

V gene TRBV6-6 combines with J gene TRBJ2-5; D gene uncertain. The CDR3 contains 14 residues. V gave up 5 bases and J gave up 2 bases, with 12 bases separating them. The germline V gene has CDR1 MNHNY and CDR2 SVGAGI (reference sequence). The CDR3 sequence: CASSIAGFQETQYF. CDR3 coding DNA: TGTGCCAGCAGTATTGCAGGCTTTCAAGAGACCCAGTACTTC.

V and J are TRBV11-3 and TRBJ2-1; either TRBD1 or TRBD2 may fit D (5 bases each). From germline, CDR1 is SGHNT and CDR2 YENEEA. With 11 bases removed from V and 4 bases from J, the gap between germline ends came to 15 bases. The CDR3 extends over 13 amino acids. The DNA for the CDR3 is TGTGCCTCATCGACGGGACCTTACAATGAGCAGTTCTTC. This gives the protein CASSTGPYNEQFF.

The chain is built from TRBV6-1 and TRBJ2-7; TRBD1 agrees at 7 bases. This CDR3 is 13 amino acids long. J was trimmed by 3 bases and V by 5 bases; bases with no gene match: 4. Germline V gene sequence: CDR1 MNHNS, CDR2 SASEGT. The CDR3 coding sequence is TGTGCCAGCAGTTTCAGGGGGATCTACGAGCAGTACTTC. Translated: CASSFRGIYEQYF.

The V gene is TRBV29-1, the J gene TRBJ2-5; 10 positions agree with TRBD1. The better agreement between TRBJ2-7 and the DNA end casts doubt on the J call. The CDR3 totals 13 residues. The V gene's germline CDR1 is SQVTM and CDR2 ANQGSEA. The CDR3 protein is CSVTGTGVNEQYF. For the CDR3, the DNA is TGCAGCGTCACCGGGACAGGGGTTAACGAGCAGTACTTC.